The rows below give T cell receptor beta chains drawn from one sample of a study of T cell responses to AZD1222 COVID-19 vaccine. Produced via immunoSEQ multiplex PCR; TCRdb's table is partial and in-frame only. The data hold 120,000 to 150,000 clones, with 70% to 90% observed a single time. Sequenced material: peripheral blood, taken on day 0 of AZD1222 vaccination. These receptors were collected from an adult in good health. Both conserved end residues are part of each CDR3. A D gene is named only where the DNA matches it firmly. Not all rows give a size; the values are once, few, many and, for expanded clones, a class.

j_call d_call clone_size v_call cdr3_aa cdr3_nt
TRBJ1-4 . . TRBV3-1/TRBV3-2 CASSRNEKLFF TGTGCCAGCAGCCGAAATGAAAAACTGTTTTTT
TRBJ1-2 TRBD1 few TRBV3-1/TRBV3-2 CASSRGQAVNGYTF TGTGCCAGCAGCCGCGGACAGGCGGTAAATGGCTACACCTTC
TRBJ1-2 . . TRBV6-2/TRBV6-3 CASSYSLVGGYTF TGTGCCAGCAGTTACTCCTTGGTTGGTGGCTACACCTTC
TRBJ1-2 . . TRBV28 CASIWGRANYGYTF TGTGCCAGCATTTGGGGCAGGGCGAACTATGGCTACACCTTC
TRBJ1-5 TRBD1 . TRBV3-1/TRBV3-2 CASSPGQDSNQPQHF TGTGCCAGCAGCCCCGGACAGGATAGCAATCAGCCCCAGCATTTT
TRBJ2-1 . . TRBV4-3 CASSPEGETYNEQFF TGCGCCAGCAGCCCCGAAGGCGAAACCTACAATGAGCAGTTCTTC
TRBJ2-3 TRBD2 . TRBV10-3 CAISEGGSGTTDTQYF TGTGCCATCAGTGAGGGGGGTAGCGGGACCACAGATACGCAGTATTTT
TRBJ2-7 . . TRBV6-2/TRBV6-3 CASSYGTPPEQYF TGTGCCAGCAGTTACGGGACCCCTCCCGAGCAGTACTTC
TRBJ1-1 . . TRBV2 CASSDGTNTEAFF TGTGCCAGCAGTGACGGGACGAACACTGAAGCTTTCTTT
TRBJ2-7 TRBD2 . TRBV7-9 CASSRLAGDYEQYF TGTGCCAGCAGCCGACTAGCGGGAGACTACGAGCAGTACTTC
TRBJ2-6 TRBD1 . TRBV3-1/TRBV3-2 CASSQQGASGANVLTF TGTGCCAGCAGCCAACAGGGGGCGTCTGGGGCCAACGTCCTGACTTTC
TRBJ1-2 TRBD1 once TRBV2 CASSEVSGTGFGYTF TGTGCCAGCAGTGAGGTTTCCGGGACAGGGTTTGGCTACACCTTC
TRBJ2-1 . . TRBV7-9 CASSFWAGPSYNEQFF TGTGCCAGCAGCTTTTGGGCGGGCCCATCCTACAATGAGCAGTTCTTC
TRBJ2-2 . . TRBV5-1 CASSLEGEVVRELFF TGCGCCAGCAGCTTGGAGGGGGAGGTAGTGCGGGAGCTGTTTTTT
TRBJ1-6 . . TRBV5-6 CASSFLPGEGLHF TGTGCCAGCAGCTTCCTTCCCGGCGAGGGACTCCACTTT
TRBJ2-5 TRBD2 . TRBV4-1 CASSQEGLAGVVKTQYF TGCGCCAGCAGCCAAGAAGGACTAGCGGGAGTAGTGAAGACCCAGTACTTC
TRBJ1-1 . once TRBV10-3 CAISGTGRSEAFF TGTGCCATCAGTGGTACGGGGAGGTCTGAAGCTTTCTTT
TRBJ2-1 . . TRBV4-1 CASSQVGADEQFF TGCGCCAGCAGCCAGGTGGGCGCAGACGAGCAGTTCTTC
TRBJ1-2 . . TRBV28 CASSSPWAGKGGYTF TGTGCCAGCAGTAGCCCCTGGGCAGGGAAAGGTGGCTACACCTTC
TRBJ2-7 . . TRBV3-1/TRBV3-2 CASSNRDWDMHEQYF TGTGCCAGCAGCAACCGGGACTGGGATATGCACGAGCAGTACTTC